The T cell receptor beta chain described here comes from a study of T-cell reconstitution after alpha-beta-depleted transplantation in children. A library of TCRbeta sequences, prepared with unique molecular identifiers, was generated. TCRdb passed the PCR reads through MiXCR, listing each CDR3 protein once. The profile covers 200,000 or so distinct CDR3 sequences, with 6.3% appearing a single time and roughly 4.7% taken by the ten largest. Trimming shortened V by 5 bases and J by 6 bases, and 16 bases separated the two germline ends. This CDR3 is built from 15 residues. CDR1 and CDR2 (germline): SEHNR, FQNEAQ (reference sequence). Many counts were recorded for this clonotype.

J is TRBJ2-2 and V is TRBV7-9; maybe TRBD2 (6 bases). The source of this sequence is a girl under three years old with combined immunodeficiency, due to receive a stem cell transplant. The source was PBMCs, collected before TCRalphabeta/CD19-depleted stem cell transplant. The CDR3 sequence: CASSLNTGLSGELFF. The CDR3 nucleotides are TGTGCCAGCAGCCTCAATACGGGACTCTCCGGGGAGCTGTTTTTT.